These 10 T cell receptor beta chains were sequenced from one sample in a study of CD8 T cells in Susac syndrome. Random hexamers primed reverse transcription of roughly 0.45 to 1 ug RNA. A single record per CDR3 protein comes from TCRdb applying MiXCR to the immunoSEQ multiplex PCR reads. The repertoire has around 120,000 distinct CDR3 sequences, approximately 94% of them found once; the top ten carry around 0.13%. The sample comprised CD4+ T cells from PBMCs. The receptors originated from a human donor with multiple sclerosis.

This chain links TRBV19 with TRBJ1-2, with D unclear. CDR3 length: 13 amino acids. CDR1 and CDR2 from the germline V gene are LNHDA and SQIVND (reference sequence). V lost 6 bases, J lost 4 bases, and 12 bases lay in between. The CDR3 DNA reads TGTGCCAGTAGCCTAATAGGTGCCTATGGCTACACCTTC. Amino acid sequence: CASSLIGAYGYTF. The full variable domain, in which reference TRBV19 and TRBJ1-2 provide the parts outside the CDR3, is DGGITQSPKYLFRKEGQNVTLSCEQNLNHDAMYWYRQDPGQGLRLIYYSQIVNDFQKGDIAEGYSVSREKKESFPLTVTSAQKNPTAFYLCASSLIGAYGYTFGSGTRLTVV.

The V gene is TRBV6-5, the J gene TRBJ2-7; weak D call: TRBD1 (7 bases). Germline V gene data show CDR1 as MNHEY and CDR2 as SVGAGI. V gave up 4 bases and J gave up 1 base, with 8 bases separating them. The CDR3 loop spans 13 amino acids. The CDR3 coding sequence is TGTGCCAGCAGTTCAGGGGGGTCCTACGAGCAGTACTTC. This encodes CASSSGGSYEQYF.

This CDR3 is CASSDTDRAAYGYTF. CDR3 nucleotides: TGTGCCAGCAGTGACACTGACAGGGCGGCCTATGGCTACACCTTC. The chain has TRBV27 and TRBJ1-2, with 7 bases lining up with TRBD1. This CDR3 is built from 15 residues. V trimming: 5 bases; J trimming: 4 bases; junction bases outside the gene matches: 10. Germline-derived CDR1 and CDR2 are MNHEY and SMNVEV (reference sequence).

This chain uses TRBV2 with TRBJ1-1; D gene unclear. V lost 6 bases and J lost 3, with 11 bases in between. The length of the CDR3 is 13 residues. The germline V gene has CDR1 SNHLY and CDR2 FYNNEI. The CDR3: CASRVFEDTEAFF. The CDR3 bases are TGTGCCAGCAGAGTGTTTGAGGACACTGAAGCTTTCTTT.

This clonotype was picked up a small number of times. The chain is built from TRBV3-1 and TRBJ2-7, with D perhaps TRBD1 (6 bases). CDR1 and CDR2 from the germline V gene are LGHDT and YNNKEL (reference sequence). The CDR3 is made up of 12 amino acids. Trimming removed 4 bases at V and 4 bases at J, with 8 bases between. This chain's CDR3 is CASSPQGYEQYF. CDR3 in DNA: TGTGCCAGCAGCCCACAGGGTTACGAGCAGTACTTC.

The chain uses TRBV9 and TRBJ2-1; 11 bases line up with TRBD2. Germline loops: CDR1 SGDLS, CDR2 YYNGEE. V trimming: 4 bases; J trimming: 2 bases; junction bases outside the gene matches: 11. This CDR3 comprises 18 residues. CDR3 in amino acids: CASSLSGKTSGTYNEQFF. CDR3 nucleotide sequence: TGTGCCAGCAGCTTGTCGGGGAAGACTAGCGGGACCTACAATGAGCAGTTCTTC.

This sequence joins TRBV30 and TRBJ1-1, with no clear D. CDR1 GTSNPN and CDR2 SVGIG come from the germline V gene (reference sequence). The ends were cut back, 2 bases at V and 6 bases at J, with 13 bases in the middle. The CDR3 totals 13 residues. The CDR3: CAWSLTTVAEAFF. CDR3 nucleotide sequence: TGTGCCTGGAGTTTAACGACGGTAGCTGAAGCTTTCTTT.

V and J are TRBV20-1 and TRBJ2-3; 7 bases agree with TRBD2. The V gene's germline CDR1 is DFQATT and CDR2 SNEGSKA (reference sequence). The CDR3 totals 14 residues. The CDR3 loop is CSSKPRGGTDTQYF. The CDR3 coding sequence is TGCAGCTCTAAACCCCGGGGGGGCACAGATACGCAGTATTTT.

The chain links TRBV30 to TRBJ1-1; TRBD1 is a possible D gene (5 bases). CDR1 and CDR2 (germline): GTSNPN, SVGIG (reference sequence). V dropped 2 bases and J dropped 1 base, with 8 bases sitting between them. The CDR3 has 13 amino acids. DNA of the CDR3: TGTGCCTGGAGTCAGGGCGAGAACACTGAAGCTTTCTTT. Amino acids: CAWSQGENTEAFF.

This chain joins TRBV6-5 and TRBJ2-4; D remains unclear. Germline V lookup: CDR1 MNHEY, CDR2 SVGAGI. The CDR3 extends over 13 amino acids. V was shortened by 7 bases and J by 8 bases, with 15 bases between the two germline ends. The CDR3 sequence: CASMTASWDIQYF. As DNA, the CDR3 is TGTGCCAGCATGACCGCTAGTTGGGACATTCAGTACTTC.